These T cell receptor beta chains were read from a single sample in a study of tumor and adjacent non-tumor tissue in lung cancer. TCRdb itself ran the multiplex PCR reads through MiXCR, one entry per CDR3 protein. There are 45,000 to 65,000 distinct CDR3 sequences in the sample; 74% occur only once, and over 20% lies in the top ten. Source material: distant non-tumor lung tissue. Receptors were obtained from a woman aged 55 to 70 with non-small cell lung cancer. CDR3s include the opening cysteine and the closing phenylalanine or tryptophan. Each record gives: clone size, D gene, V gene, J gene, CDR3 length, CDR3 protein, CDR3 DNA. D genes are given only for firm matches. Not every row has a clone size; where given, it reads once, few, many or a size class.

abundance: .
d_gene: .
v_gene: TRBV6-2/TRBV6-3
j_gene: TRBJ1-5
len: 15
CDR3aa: CASSPFPRSNQPQHF
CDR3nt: TGTGCCAGCAGTCCCTTTCCGAGGAGCAATCAGCCCCAGCATTTT

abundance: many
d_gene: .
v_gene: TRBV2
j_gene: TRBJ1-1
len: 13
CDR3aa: CASSVGRDTEAFF
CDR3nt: TGTGCCAGCAGTGTGGGCAGGGACACTGAAGCTTTCTTT

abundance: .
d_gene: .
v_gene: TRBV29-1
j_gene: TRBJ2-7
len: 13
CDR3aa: CSVLEASGYKQYF
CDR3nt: TGCAGCGTTCTGGAGGCAAGTGGTTACAAGCAGTACTTC

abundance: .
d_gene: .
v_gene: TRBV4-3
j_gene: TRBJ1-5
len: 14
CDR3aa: CASSQGLGGQHQHF
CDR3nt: TGCGCTAGCAGCCAAGGTTTGGGGGGGCAGCACCAGCATTTT

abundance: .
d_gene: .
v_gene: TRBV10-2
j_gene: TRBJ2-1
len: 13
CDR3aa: CARSEMLGNEQFF
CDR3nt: TGCGCCAGGAGTGAGATGCTCGGCAATGAGCAGTTCTTC

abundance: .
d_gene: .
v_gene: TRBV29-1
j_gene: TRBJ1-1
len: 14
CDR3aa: CSVEAGVGNTEAFF
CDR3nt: TGCAGCGTTGAAGCAGGAGTGGGGAACACTGAAGCTTTCTTT

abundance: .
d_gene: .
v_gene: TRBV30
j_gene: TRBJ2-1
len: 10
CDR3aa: CAFGHNEQFF
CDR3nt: TGTGCCTTCGGACACAATGAGCAGTTCTTC

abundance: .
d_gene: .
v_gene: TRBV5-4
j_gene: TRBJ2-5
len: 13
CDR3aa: CVSSLVSHETQYF
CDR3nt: TGTGTCAGCAGCTTGGTCAGCCACGAGACCCAGTACTTC

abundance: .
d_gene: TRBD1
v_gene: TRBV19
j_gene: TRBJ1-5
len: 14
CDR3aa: CASNYRGRPWPQHF
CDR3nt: TGTGCCAGTAATTACAGGGGCCGCCCGTGGCCCCAGCATTTT

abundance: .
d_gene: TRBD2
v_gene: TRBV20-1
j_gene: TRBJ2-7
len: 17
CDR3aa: CSAREGEASGFSYERYF
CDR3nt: TGCAGTGCTAGAGAAGGCGAGGCTAGCGGGTTCTCCTACGAGCGGTACTTC

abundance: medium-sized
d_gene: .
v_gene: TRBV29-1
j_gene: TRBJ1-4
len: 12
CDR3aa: CSAVTQNEKLFF
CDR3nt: TGCAGCGCCGTTACGCAGAATGAAAAACTGTTTTTT

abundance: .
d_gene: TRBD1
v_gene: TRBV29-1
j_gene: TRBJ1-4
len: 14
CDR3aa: CSHRTGQGHEKLFF
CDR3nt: TGCAGCCACAGAACGGGACAGGGCCATGAAAAACTGTTTTTC

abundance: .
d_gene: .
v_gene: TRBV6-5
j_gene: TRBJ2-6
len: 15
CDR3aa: CANNYGGGGANVLTF
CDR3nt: TGTGCCAACAATTACGGGGGTGGTGGGGCCAACGTCCTGACTTTC

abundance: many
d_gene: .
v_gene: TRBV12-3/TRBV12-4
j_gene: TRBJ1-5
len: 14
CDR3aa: CASTHDRNNQPQHF
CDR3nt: TGTGCCAGCACCCATGACAGAAACAATCAGCCCCAGCATTTT

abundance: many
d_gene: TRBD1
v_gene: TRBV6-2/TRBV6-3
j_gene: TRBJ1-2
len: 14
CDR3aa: CASSSNTGANGYTF
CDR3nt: TGTGCCAGCAGTTCCAATACAGGGGCGAATGGCTACACCTTC

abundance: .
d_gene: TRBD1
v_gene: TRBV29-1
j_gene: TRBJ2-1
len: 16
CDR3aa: CSVESGVTGGYNEQFF
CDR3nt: TGCAGCGTTGAATCGGGGGTCACAGGGGGCTACAATGAGCAATTCTTC

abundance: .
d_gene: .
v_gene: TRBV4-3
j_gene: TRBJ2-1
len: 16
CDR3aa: CARSQDSLGPGNEQFF
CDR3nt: TGCGCCAGGAGCCAAGATTCTCTAGGGCCGGGAAATGAGCAGTTCTTC

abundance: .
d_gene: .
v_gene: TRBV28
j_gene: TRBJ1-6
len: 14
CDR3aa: CASSPQGESLPLHF
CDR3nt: TGTGCCAGCAGTCCCCAGGGAGAGAGTTTACCCCTCCACTTT

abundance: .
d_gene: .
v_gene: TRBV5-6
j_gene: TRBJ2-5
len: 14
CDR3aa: CTSSKIGPGETQYF
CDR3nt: TGTACCAGCAGCAAGATCGGGCCGGGGGAGACCCAGTACTTC

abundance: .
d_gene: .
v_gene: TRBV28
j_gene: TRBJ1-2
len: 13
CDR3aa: CGSNLGNRDSYTF
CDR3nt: TGTGGCAGCAATTTAGGAAACAGGGACAGCTACACCTTC

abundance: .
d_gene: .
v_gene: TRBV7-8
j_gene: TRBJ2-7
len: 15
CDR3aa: CASSLSGIWSREHYF
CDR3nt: TGTGCCAGCAGCTTAAGTGGTATATGGAGTCGCGAGCATTACTTT

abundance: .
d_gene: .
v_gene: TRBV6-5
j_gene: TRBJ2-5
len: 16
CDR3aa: CTSGRGGSHGRETQYF
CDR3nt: TGTACCAGCGGGCGGGGTGGGTCACACGGCCGAGAGACCCAGTACTTC

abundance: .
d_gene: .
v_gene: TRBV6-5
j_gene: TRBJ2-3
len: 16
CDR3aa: CASTRQRDSFNQAQYF
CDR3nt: TGTGCCAGCACACGCCAGCGGGACAGCTTCAATCAGGCCCAGTATTTT

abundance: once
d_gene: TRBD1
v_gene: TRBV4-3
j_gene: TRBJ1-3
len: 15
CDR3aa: CASSPGDSTGDTIYF
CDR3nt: TGCGCCAGCAGCCCGGGGGACAGTACCGGTGATACCATATATTTT

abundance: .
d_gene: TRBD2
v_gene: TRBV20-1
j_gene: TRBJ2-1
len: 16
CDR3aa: CSAKASGSSYRNEQFF
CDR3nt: TGCAGTGCTAAAGCTAGCGGGAGTAGTTATAGGAATGAGCAGTTCTTC

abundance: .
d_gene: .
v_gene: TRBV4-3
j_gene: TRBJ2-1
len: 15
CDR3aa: CVSSQDRISYNEQFF
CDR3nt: TGCGTCAGCAGCCAGGATCGGATCTCCTACAATGAGCAGTTCTTC

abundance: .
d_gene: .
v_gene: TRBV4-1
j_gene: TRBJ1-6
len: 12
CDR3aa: CASNQPGWPLHF
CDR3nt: TGCGCCAGTAACCAACCCGGCTGGCCCCTCCACTTT

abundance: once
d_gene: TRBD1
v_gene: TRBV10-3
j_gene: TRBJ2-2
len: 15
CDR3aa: CDISEIQGATGELLF
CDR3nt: TGTGACATCAGTGAGATACAGGGGGCGACCGGGGAGCTGCTTTTT

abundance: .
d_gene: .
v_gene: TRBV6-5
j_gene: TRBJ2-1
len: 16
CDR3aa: CATDCGLPSLVNEQFF
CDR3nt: TGTGCCACGGACTGTGGGCTTCCCAGCTTGGTCAATGAGCAATTCTTC

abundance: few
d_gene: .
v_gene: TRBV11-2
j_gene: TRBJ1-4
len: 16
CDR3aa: CASSPTGERICEKLFF
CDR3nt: TGTGCCAGCAGCCCCACGGGGGAGCGCATATGTGAAAAACTGTTTTTT

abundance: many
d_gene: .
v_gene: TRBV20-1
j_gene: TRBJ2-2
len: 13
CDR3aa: CSALDRFTGELFF
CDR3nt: TGCAGTGCCCTCGACCGTTTCACCGGGGAGCTGTTTTTT

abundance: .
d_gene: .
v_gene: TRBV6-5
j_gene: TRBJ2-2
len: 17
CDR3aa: CASSWSLVVRGTGELSF
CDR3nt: TGTGCCAGCAGCTGGTCACTAGTGGTGAGGGGGACCGGGGAGCTGTCTTTT

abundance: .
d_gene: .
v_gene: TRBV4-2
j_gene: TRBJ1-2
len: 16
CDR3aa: CVSSLSSLDSNYGYTF
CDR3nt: TGTGTCAGCAGTCTGAGCAGCCTGGACAGTAACTATGGCTACACCTTC

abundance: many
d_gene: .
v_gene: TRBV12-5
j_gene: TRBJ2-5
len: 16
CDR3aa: CASGARGTLGIETQYF
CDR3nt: TGTGCTAGTGGTGCTCGAGGGACACTTGGAATAGAGACCCAGTACTTC

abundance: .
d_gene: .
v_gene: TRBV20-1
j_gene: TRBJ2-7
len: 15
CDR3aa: CSTPIRATSFYEQYF
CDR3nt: TGCAGTACTCCTATTCGCGCCACTAGTTTCTACGAGCAGTACTTC

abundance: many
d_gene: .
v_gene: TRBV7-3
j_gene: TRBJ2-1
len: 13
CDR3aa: CASSFGPTHEQFF
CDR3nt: TGTGCCAGCAGCTTCGGTCCTACCCATGAGCAGTTCTTC

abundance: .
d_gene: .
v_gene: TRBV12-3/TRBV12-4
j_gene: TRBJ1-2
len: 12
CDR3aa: CASSEGQIRAAF
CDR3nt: TGTGCCAGCAGCGAGGGCCAGATTAGGGCGGCCTTC

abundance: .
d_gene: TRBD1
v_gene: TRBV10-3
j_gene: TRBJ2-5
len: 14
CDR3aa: CAINALTGEETQYF
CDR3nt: TGTGCCATTAATGCCCTCACAGGGGAAGAGACGCAGTACTTC

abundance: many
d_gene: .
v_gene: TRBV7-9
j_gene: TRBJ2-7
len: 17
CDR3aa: CASSLDWWGKSSYEQYF
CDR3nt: TGTGCCAGCAGCTTAGATTGGTGGGGTAAGAGCTCCTACGAGCAGTACTTC

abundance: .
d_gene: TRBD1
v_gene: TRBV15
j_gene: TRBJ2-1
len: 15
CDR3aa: CATRGGDRGFNEQFF
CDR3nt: TGTGCCACCCGCGGGGGGGACAGGGGGTTCAATGAGCAGTTCTTC

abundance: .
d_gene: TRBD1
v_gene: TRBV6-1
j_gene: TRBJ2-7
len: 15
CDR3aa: CASSEDNRGAYEQYF
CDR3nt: TGTGCCAGCAGTGAAGACAACAGGGGGGCGTACGAGCAGTACTTC

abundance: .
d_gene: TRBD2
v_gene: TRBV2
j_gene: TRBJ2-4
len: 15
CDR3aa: CANSEAGTSVRIQYF
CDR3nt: TGTGCCAACAGTGAAGCCGGGACTAGCGTAAGGATTCAGTACTTC

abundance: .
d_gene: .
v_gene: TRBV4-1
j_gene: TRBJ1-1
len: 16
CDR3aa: CASNHPLGKAVTEAFF
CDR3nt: TGCGCCAGTAATCACCCGTTGGGAAAGGCCGTAACTGAAGCTTTCTTT

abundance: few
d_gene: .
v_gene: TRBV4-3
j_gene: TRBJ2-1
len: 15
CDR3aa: CTSSQDSQEDNEQFF
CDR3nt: TGCACCAGCAGCCAAGATTCACAGGAGGACAATGAGCAGTTCTTC

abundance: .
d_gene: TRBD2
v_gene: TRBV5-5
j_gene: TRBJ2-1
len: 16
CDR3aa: CASSLFFLAGDNEQLF
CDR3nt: TGTGCCAGCAGCTTGTTCTTCCTAGCGGGGGACAACGAGCAGTTATTC

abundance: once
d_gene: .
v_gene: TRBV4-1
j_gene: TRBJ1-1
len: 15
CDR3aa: CVSSQGRDRNTEAFF
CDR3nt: TGTGTCAGCAGCCAAGGCCGGGACCGAAACACTGAAGCTTTCTTT